A selection of T cell receptor beta chains follows, all from one sample in a study of blood T cell repertoires in COVID-19. The method was immunoSEQ multiplex PCR; TCRdb's version includes in-frame clones alone and lacks a portion of them. The sample has 160,000 or so clones, 79% seen once; the top ten hold 8% to 8.5%. The sequenced sample was peripheral blood. These receptor sequences come from a woman aged 55-70 years with COVID-19, enrolled during active disease. The CDR3 runs from the conserved cysteine through the conserved F or W. The order of the fields is J gene, D gene, clone size, V gene, CDR3 protein, CDR3 DNA. The D gene is left open where the match is weak. The size field is filled for only some rows; it gives once, few, many or a size class.

j_gene: TRBJ1-3; d_gene: .; abundance: .; v_gene: TRBV9; CDR3aa: CASSQASSGNTIYF; CDR3nt: TGTGCCAGCAGCCAAGCTAGCTCTGGAAACACCATATATTTT
j_gene: TRBJ2-1; d_gene: TRBD2; abundance: few; v_gene: TRBV2; CDR3aa: CASSESPSGYNEQFF; CDR3nt: TGTGCCAGCAGTGAATCGCCTAGCGGGTACAATGAGCAGTTCTTC
j_gene: TRBJ1-3; d_gene: .; abundance: few; v_gene: TRBV3-1/TRBV3-2; CDR3aa: CASSQDFRADTIYF; CDR3nt: TGTGCCAGCAGCCAAGATTTCAGGGCGGACACCATATATTTT
j_gene: TRBJ1-6; d_gene: .; abundance: few; v_gene: TRBV9; CDR3aa: CASSARTENNSPLHF; CDR3nt: TGTGCCAGCAGCGCCCGGACAGAAAATAATTCACCCCTCCACTTT
j_gene: TRBJ1-1; d_gene: .; abundance: .; v_gene: TRBV5-1; CDR3aa: CASSGVNTEAFF; CDR3nt: TGCGCCAGCAGCGGAGTGAACACTGAAGCTTTCTTT
j_gene: TRBJ2-7; d_gene: TRBD1; abundance: .; v_gene: TRBV6-6; CDR3aa: CASRDQPGQLYEQYF; CDR3nt: TGTGCCAGCAGGGACCAACCGGGACAGCTCTACGAGCAGTACTTC
j_gene: TRBJ2-5; d_gene: .; abundance: .; v_gene: TRBV5-1; CDR3aa: CASSRPLKQETQYF; CDR3nt: TGCGCCAGCAGCCGCCCACTGAAACAAGAGACCCAGTACTTC
j_gene: TRBJ2-2; d_gene: TRBD2; abundance: .; v_gene: TRBV7-2; CDR3aa: CASSLVGGSYTGELFF; CDR3nt: TGTGCCAGCAGCTTAGTAGGCGGGAGTTATACCGGGGAGCTGTTTTTT
j_gene: TRBJ2-6; d_gene: .; abundance: .; v_gene: TRBV7-3; CDR3aa: CASSLIGASSGANVLTF; CDR3nt: TGTGCCAGCAGCCTGATAGGGGCTAGCTCTGGGGCCAACGTCCTGACTTTC
j_gene: TRBJ2-1; d_gene: TRBD2; abundance: .; v_gene: TRBV10-2; CDR3aa: CASSVLAGNGEQFF; CDR3nt: TGCGCCAGCAGTGTACTAGCGGGGAACGGAGAGCAGTTCTTC
j_gene: TRBJ1-3; d_gene: .; abundance: .; v_gene: TRBV28; CDR3aa: CASSLRAGLGNTIYF; CDR3nt: TGTGCCAGCAGTTTAAGGGCCGGACTTGGAAACACCATATATTTT
j_gene: TRBJ1-2; d_gene: TRBD1; abundance: .; v_gene: TRBV5-1; CDR3aa: CASSRGQGAIDGYTF; CDR3nt: TGCGCCAGCAGCCGGGGACAGGGGGCAATTGATGGCTACACCTTC
j_gene: TRBJ2-7; d_gene: TRBD1; abundance: .; v_gene: TRBV6-6; CDR3aa: CASSYSTGANEQYF; CDR3nt: TGTGCCAGCAGTTACTCTACAGGGGCCAACGAGCAGTACTTC
j_gene: TRBJ1-2; d_gene: TRBD1; abundance: .; v_gene: TRBV2; CDR3aa: CASSETQGIYGYTF; CDR3nt: TGTGCCAGCAGTGAGACACAGGGGATCTATGGCTACACCTTC
j_gene: TRBJ2-4; d_gene: TRBD1; abundance: .; v_gene: TRBV7-9; CDR3aa: CASSSTGLGKNIQYF; CDR3nt: TGTGCCAGCAGCTCGACAGGGTTGGGCAAAAACATTCAGTACTTC
j_gene: TRBJ1-5; d_gene: .; abundance: .; v_gene: TRBV6-6; CDR3aa: CASSYSEGWPQHF; CDR3nt: TGTGCCAGCAGTTACTCGGAGGGGTGGCCCCAGCATTTT
j_gene: TRBJ2-6; d_gene: .; abundance: .; v_gene: TRBV2; CDR3aa: CASSEIPARAGANVLTF; CDR3nt: TGTGCCAGCAGTGAAATCCCCGCCAGGGCTGGGGCCAACGTCCTGACTTTC
j_gene: TRBJ2-1; d_gene: TRBD2; abundance: .; v_gene: TRBV27; CDR3aa: CASSSLQRLAGGLDEQFF; CDR3nt: TGTGCCAGCAGTTCCCTTCAGCGGCTAGCGGGAGGTTTGGATGAGCAGTTCTTC
j_gene: TRBJ2-6; d_gene: TRBD1; abundance: once; v_gene: TRBV18; CDR3aa: CASSEQDRGRNGANVLTF; CDR3nt: TGTGCCAGCTCAGAACAGGACAGGGGGCGGAATGGGGCCAACGTCCTGACTTTC
j_gene: TRBJ2-3; d_gene: TRBD2; abundance: .; v_gene: TRBV27; CDR3aa: CASSTGTSGHTDTQYF; CDR3nt: TGTGCCAGCAGTACAGGGACTAGCGGACACACAGATACGCAGTATTTT
j_gene: TRBJ2-2; d_gene: .; abundance: .; v_gene: TRBV29-1; CDR3aa: CSVKAGRNTGELFF; CDR3nt: TGCAGCGTGAAAGCCGGGAGGAACACCGGGGAGCTGTTTTTT
j_gene: TRBJ2-1; d_gene: TRBD2; abundance: .; v_gene: TRBV4-1; CDR3aa: CASSQALGGSGGFYNEQFF; CDR3nt: TGCGCCAGCAGCCAAGCTTTAGGGGGGAGCGGGGGCTTCTACAATGAGCAGTTCTTC